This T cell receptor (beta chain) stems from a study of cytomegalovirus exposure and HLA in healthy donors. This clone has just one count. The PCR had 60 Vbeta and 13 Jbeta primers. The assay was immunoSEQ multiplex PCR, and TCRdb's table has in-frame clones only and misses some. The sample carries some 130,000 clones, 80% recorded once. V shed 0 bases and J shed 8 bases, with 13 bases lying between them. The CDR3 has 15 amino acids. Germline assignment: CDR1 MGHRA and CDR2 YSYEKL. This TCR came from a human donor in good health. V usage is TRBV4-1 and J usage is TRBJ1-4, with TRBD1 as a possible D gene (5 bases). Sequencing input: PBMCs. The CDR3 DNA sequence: TGCGCCAGCAGCCAAGAATTGGGGGGGTACGAAAAACTGTTTTTT. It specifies CASSQELGGYEKLFF.